The 32 T cell receptor beta chains listed next were all sequenced from one sample in a study of blood T cell repertoires in COVID-19. The table came from immunoSEQ multiplex PCR; TCRdb's copy has only in-frame clones and leaves some out. The sample gives tens of thousands of clones, around 85% of which show up once; about 14% is in the top ten. The material sequenced was peripheral blood. Receptors were obtained from a woman in her 70s with acute or convalescent COVID-19.

This clone was seen more than once but under ten times. The CDR3 DNA reads TGTGCCAGCAGACAGGGCTACGAGCAGTACGTC. It translates to CASRQGYEQYV. The V gene is TRBV6-5, the J gene TRBJ2-7; possible D gene TRBD1, 6 bases. V was cut by 6 bases and J by 3 bases, with 6 bases left in between. The germline V gene has CDR1 MNHEY and CDR2 SVGAGI. The CDR3 totals 11 residues.

The gene calls are TRBV7-2 and TRBJ1-2; D may be TRBD1 (5 bases). The V and J ends lost 7 bases and 4 bases respectively, with 19 bases between them. Germline loops: CDR1 SGHTA, CDR2 FQGNSA. This CDR3 has 15 amino acids. Here the CDR3 reads CASTLGQGGFYGYTF. CDR3 bases: TGTGCCAGCACCCTAGGGCAGGGTGGTTTCTATGGCTACACCTTC.

The sample holds a few counts of this clone. The chain is built from TRBV4-2 and TRBJ2-4; TRBD2 matches at 7 bases. Per germline, CDR1 LGHNA and CDR2 YNFKEQ. V dropped 4 bases and J dropped 8; count of bases not matched to a gene: 5. This CDR3 is built from 13 residues. The CDR3 reads CASSPGLEDIQYF. The CDR3 DNA reads as TGTGCCAGCAGCCCCGGACTAGAAGACATTCAGTACTTC.

This clone is a singleton in its sample. The genes are TRBV7-9 and TRBJ2-5; TRBD2 is a possible D gene (6 bases). CDR3 length: 14 amino acids. The germline CDR1 and CDR2 sequences are SEHNR and FQNEAQ (reference sequence). V shed 3 bases and J shed 5 bases, with 13 bases lying between them. The CDR3 reads CASSFRAGVETQYF. DNA of the CDR3: TGTGCCAGCAGCTTTAGAGCGGGTGTGGAGACCCAGTACTTC.

V is TRBV5-1 and J is TRBJ1-2; 9 bases align to TRBD1. V was pared by 4 bases and J by 3 bases, with 19 bases of the junction left unmatched. The germline V gene encodes CDR1 SGHRS and CDR2 YFSETQ. The CDR3 runs to 19 residues. For the CDR3, the DNA is TGCGCCAGCAGCCCTACGAGGACAGGGGTTTTCGGAGCACACTATGGCTACACCTTC. It yields the protein CASSPTRTGVFGAHYGYTF.

The V and J genes are TRBV12-1 and TRBJ1-5; TRBD1, as called in the table, went unchecked against the DNA. TRBV12-1 is classified as a pseudogene. The CDR3 consists of 17 residues. CDR3 nucleotides: TGTGCCAGCAGCCCGGGACAGGGGGCTATCAGCAATCAGCCCCAGCATTTT. This codes for CASSPGQGAISNQPQHF.

The V gene is TRBV3-1 (or the pseudogene TRBV3-2), the J gene TRBJ1-6; TRBD1 matches at 8 bases. Germline V CDR1 and CDR2: LGHDT, YNNKEL (reference sequence). V lost 1 base, J lost 10 bases, and 12 bases stayed unmatched. This CDR3 has 17 residues. CDR3 sequence reads: CASSQGEDRVFLSPLHF. In DNA, the CDR3 is TGTGCCAGCAGCCAAGGAGAGGACAGGGTTTTCCTCTCACCCCTCCACTTT.

The CDR3 is CASSLLRGSGSYNEQFF. The CDR3 DNA reads TGTGCCAGCAGCTTACTTCGGGGTAGCGGCTCCTACAATGAGCAGTTCTTC. The chain uses TRBV5-6 and TRBJ2-1; D possibly corresponds to TRBD2 (6 bases). CDR3 length equals 17 residues. CDR1 is SGHDT and CDR2 is YYEEEE in the germline V gene. V gave up 2 bases and J gave up 0 bases, with 15 bases separating them.

V is TRBV28 and J is TRBJ2-5; D not certain. Trimming left V 4 bases short and J 4 bases short, with 7 bases between. Germline CDR1 and CDR2: MDHEN and SYDVKM. CDR3 length: 12 residues. DNA of the CDR3: TGTGCCAGCAGTTGGCGGCCAGAGACCCAGTACTTC. This translates into CASSWRPETQYF.

The V and J genes are TRBV28 and TRBJ2-3, with D possibly matching TRBD2 (5 bases). Germline V CDR1 and CDR2: MDHEN, SYDVKM. The germline V and J ends were trimmed by 6 bases and 7 bases, with 5 bases remaining between them. CDR3 length equals 10 residues. The DNA of the CDR3 is TGTGCCAGCAGGGACTATACGCAGTATTTT. Its translation: CASRDYTQYF.

The chain couples TRBV21-1 to TRBJ2-2; the DNA was not compared with TRBD1, the D call given in the table. TRBV21-1 is a recognized pseudogene. The CDR3 length is 15 residues. As DNA, the CDR3 is TGTGCCAACATAAGACAGGGGTCAAGGTCCGGGGAGCTGTTTTTT. Translating it yields CANIRQGSRSGELFF.

This chain links TRBV27 with TRBJ1-1; D unresolved. Germline V lookup: CDR1 MNHEY, CDR2 SMNVEV (reference sequence). CDR3 size: 15 residues. V lost 5 bases to trimming and J lost 0 bases, with 13 bases between them. For the CDR3, the DNA is TGTGCCAGCAGTCCAAATCGGCAGGTGAACACTGAAGCTTTCTTT. Translating it yields CASSPNRQVNTEAFF.

The rearrangement links TRBV28 to TRBJ1-1; no clear D gene. The CDR3 length is 12 residues. Trimming removed 6 bases at V and 0 bases at J, with 5 bases between. Germline CDR1 MDHEN, CDR2 SYDVKM. The CDR3 protein is CASSPMNTEAFF. DNA for the CDR3: TGTGCCAGCAGCCCCATGAACACTGAAGCTTTCTTT. Looking up the rest from reference TRBV28 and TRBJ1-1 gives the full variable domain: DVKVTQSSRYLVKRTGEKVFLECVQDMDHENMFWYRQDPGLGLRLIYFSYDVKMKEKGDIPEGYSVSREKKERFSLILESASTNQTSMYLCASSPMNTEAFFGQGTRLTVV.

This chain connects TRBV9 to TRBJ2-1; 7 nucleotides line up with TRBD2. V trimming: 4 bases; J trimming: 5 bases; junction bases outside the gene matches: 12. Germline lookup yields CDR1 SGDLS and CDR2 YYNGEE. The CDR3 covers 16 residues. The CDR3, as DNA: TGTGCCAGCAGCCCAGCAACCTTCGGGACTAACAATGAGCAGTTCTTC. Protein: CASSPATFGTNNEQFF.

This clone was counted a single time. The genes are TRBV12-3 or TRBV12-4 and TRBJ2-3; D remains unclear. Trimming removed 2 bases at V and 0 bases at J, with 3 bases between. The CDR3 runs to 13 residues. The CDR3 nucleotides are TGTGCCAGCAGTTTAACAAGCACAGATACGCAGTATTTT. This encodes CASSLTSTDTQYF.

The gene calls are TRBV12-3 or TRBV12-4 and TRBJ1-1; TRBD1 is a possible D gene (5 bases). The CDR3 has 13 amino acids. V was pared by 7 bases and J by 1 base, with 10 bases between. The CDR3 sequence is CASTGHWNTEAFF. The CDR3 DNA sequence: TGTGCCAGCACCGGACACTGGAACACTGAAGCTTTCTTT.

This chain links TRBV19 with TRBJ1-6; D is unclear. In germline, CDR1 is LNHDA, CDR2 SQIVND (reference sequence). This CDR3 has 17 amino acids. Trimming shortened V by 3 bases and J by 1 base, and 13 bases separated the two germline ends. The chain's CDR3 is CASSMDPAGSYNSPLHF. The CDR3 bases are TGTGCCAGTAGTATGGATCCAGCGGGGTCCTATAATTCACCCCTCCACTTT.

J is TRBJ2-3 and V is TRBV4-3; TRBD1 aligns across 8 bases. CDR1 is LGHNA, CDR2 YSLEER, per germline. The CDR3 has 18 amino acids. Unmatched junction bases numbered 13, after V lost 0 bases and J lost 5 bases. CDR3 in amino acids: CASSQESPRQGARDTQYF. The CDR3 DNA reads TGCGCCAGCAGCCAAGAGTCCCCAAGGCAGGGGGCGCGAGATACGCAGTATTTT.

The chain couples TRBV6-6 to TRBJ2-7, with a possible D match to TRBD2 (6 bases). Germline CDR1 reads MNHNY; CDR2 reads SVGAGI (reference sequence). The CDR3 contains 14 residues. V dropped 6 bases and J dropped 3 bases, with 15 bases sitting between them. The CDR3 spells CASRPGLTNYEQYV. For the CDR3, the DNA is TGTGCCAGCAGACCCGGACTAACCAACTACGAGCAGTACGTC.

This chain uses TRBV6-1 with TRBJ1-6; TRBD1 agrees at 7 bases. J was trimmed by 7 bases and V by 1 base; bases with no gene match: 4. The CDR3 runs 15 residues. Germline V gene data show CDR1 as MNHNS and CDR2 as SASEGT. CDR3 loop: CASSEGGGYNSPLHF. The CDR3 DNA sequence: TGTGCCAGCAGTGAAGGAGGGGGCTACAATTCACCCCTCCACTTT.

The rearrangement joins TRBV11-2 to TRBJ2-3, with a weak D call TRBD2 (6 bases). CDR3 length equals 15 residues. The V gene's germline CDR1 is SGHAT and CDR2 FQNNGV. Trimming cost V 4 bases and J 1 base, with 12 bases left between them. The CDR3 spells CASSSGEWGTDTQYF. CDR3 in DNA: TGTGCCAGCAGCTCGGGGGAGTGGGGCACAGATACGCAGTATTTT.

The genes are TRBV7-9 and TRBJ1-6, with 8 positions matching TRBD1. J lost 7 bases, V lost 5 bases, and 13 bases had no gene match. The CDR3 is made up of 17 amino acids. Germline-derived CDR1 and CDR2 are SEHNR and FQNEAQ (reference sequence). The CDR3 coding sequence is TGTGCCAGCAGCACAGGACAGGGCTCGGCGAGGAATTCACCCCTCCACTTT. Its protein product is CASSTGQGSARNSPLHF.

The chain recombines TRBV19 with TRBJ1-1, with D perhaps matching TRBD1 (5 bases). The germline V gene encodes CDR1 LNHDA and CDR2 SQIVND (reference sequence). V lost 1 base to trimming and J lost 1 base, with 10 bases between them. The CDR3 consists of 15 residues. The CDR3 loop reads CASSIGGRANTEAFF. In nucleotides, the CDR3 is TGTGCCAGTAGTATAGGGGGCAGGGCGAACACTGAAGCTTTCTTT.

The chain is built from TRBV29-1 and TRBJ2-3, with D possibly TRBD1 on 7 matching bases. Per the germline V gene, CDR1 is SQVTM and CDR2 is ANQGSEA. V was pared by 6 bases and J by 3 bases, with 22 bases between. The CDR3 is made up of 16 amino acids. The CDR3 spells CSVPGALDRSTDTQYF. CDR3 sequence (DNA): TGCAGCGTCCCGGGGGCACTGGACAGGTCTACAGATACGCAGTATTTT.

This chain links TRBV4-1 with TRBJ2-5; 11 bases line up with TRBD1. Germline loops: CDR1 MGHRA, CDR2 YSYEKL. V was clipped by 3 bases and J by 3 bases; unmatched bases: 3. The CDR3 has 15 amino acids. DNA for the CDR3: TGCGCCAGCAGCCATGGGGACAGGGGGGAAGAGACCCAGTACTTC. This translates into CASSHGDRGEETQYF.

The chain couples TRBV5-1 to TRBJ2-2; TRBD2 is a possible D gene (5 bases). V dropped 3 bases and J dropped 4 bases, with 7 bases sitting between them. Germline V gene data show CDR1 as SGHRS and CDR2 as YFSETQ. This CDR3 has 13 amino acids. For the CDR3, the DNA is TGCGCCAGCAGCTCGGACTTCACCGGGGAGCTGTTTTTT. Its protein is CASSSDFTGELFF. Full variable domain (remainder filled in from reference TRBV5-1 and TRBJ2-2): KAGVTQTPRYLIKTRGQQVTLSCSPISGHRSVSWYQQTPGQGLQFLFEYFSETQRNKGNFPGRFSGRQFSNSRSEMNVSTLELGDSALYLCASSSDFTGELFFGEGSRLTVL.

This clone was seen more than once but under ten times. The gene calls are TRBV6-5 and TRBJ2-1; no firm D call. This CDR3 spans 14 amino acids. Germline CDR1 MNHEY, CDR2 SVGAGI. V was shortened by 0 bases and J by 3 bases, with 6 bases between the two germline ends. The CDR3 coding sequence is TGTGCCAGCAGTTACTCTGGGCGCTACAATGAGCAGTTCTTC. It yields the protein CASSYSGRYNEQFF.

CDR3 protein: CASSPPGTGTGYTF. The CDR3 region has the DNA TGTGCCAGCTCGCCTCCAGGGACAGGGACTGGCTACACCTTC. V usage is TRBV18 and J usage is TRBJ1-2, with 9 bases fitting TRBD1. Germline CDR1 and CDR2: KGHSH and LQKENI. With V trimmed by 6 bases and J by 7 bases, 9 bases remained unmatched. The CDR3 length is 14 residues.

A single count supports this clone. For the CDR3, the DNA is TGCGCCAGCAGCCTTACTACAGGGGCCACTGAAGCTTTCTTT. This sequence encodes CASSLTTGATEAFF. The chain carries TRBV5-1 and TRBJ1-1; TRBD1 matches 7 bases. J lost 4 bases, V lost 4 bases, and 7 bases had no gene match. Germline V lookup: CDR1 SGHRS, CDR2 YFSETQ. CDR3 length: 14 amino acids.

This clone appeared once. This rearrangement joins TRBV25-1 to TRBJ1-1; no definite D call. The V gene's germline CDR1 is MGHDK and CDR2 SYGVNS. V was clipped by 4 bases and J by 6 bases, with 12 bases between them. CDR3 length: 13 residues. CDR3 in amino acids: CASSGEFGAEAFF. The CDR3 DNA reads TGTGCCAGCAGTGGTGAATTCGGGGCTGAAGCTTTCTTT.

The rearrangement links TRBV29-1 to TRBJ2-1; 7 nucleotides line up with TRBD2. Germline V CDR1 and CDR2: SQVTM, ANQGSEA. This CDR3 has 14 amino acids. Unmatched junction bases numbered 3, after V lost 1 base and J lost 3 bases. The DNA of the CDR3 is TGCAGCGTTGAAGGCGGGGGAAACTACAATGAGCAGTTCTTC. This gives the protein CSVEGGGNYNEQFF.

This clone was recorded once. The CDR3 spells CASSYSIANYEQYV. The CDR3 bases are TGTGCCAGCAGTTACTCGATCGCTAACTACGAGCAGTACGTC. This chain connects TRBV6-6 to TRBJ2-7; no definite D call. From germline, CDR1 is MNHNY and CDR2 SVGAGI (reference sequence). V was shortened by 0 bases and J by 3 bases, with 9 bases between the two germline ends. This CDR3 comprises 14 residues.